Described below is a single T cell receptor (beta chain) sequence and its context. Its antigen is unidentified. This CDR3 is 15 amino acids long. V was pared by 7 bases and J by 2 bases, with 4 bases of the junction left unmatched. Germline CDR1 and CDR2: LNHDA and SQIVND (reference sequence). This entry comes from a study of cytomegalovirus exposure and HLA in healthy donors. Looking at the study overall: Of several hundred genotyped donors, roughly 81% grouped in the Caucasian-associated ancestry cluster.

Findings of the study overall: An analysis done earlier found most TCR beta V segments productive about 90% or about 30% of the time. The CMV antigen specificity of a few CMV-associated chains was confirmed through in vitro analysis.

The PCR made use of 60 Vbeta and 13 Jbeta primers. Produced via immunoSEQ multiplex PCR; TCRdb's table is partial and in-frame only. The repertoire holds about 160,000 clones, with roughly 70% as singletons. The chain links TRBV19 to TRBJ1-3; 11 bases agree with TRBD1. This TCR derives from a man between 35 and 55 years old in good health and CMV-seropositive. Sequenced sample: PBMCs. CDR3 loop: CASIADRGPGNTIYF. CDR3 in DNA: TGTGCCAGTATTGCGGACAGGGGGCCTGGAAACACCATATATTTT.